Listed here are 32 T cell receptor beta chains from one sample, sequenced in a study of T cell responses to AZD1222 COVID-19 vaccine. Assay: immunoSEQ multiplex PCR; the TCRdb copy retains only in-frame clones and omits some. The sample has about 130,000 clones, more than 80% seen once. Specimen: peripheral blood, collected on day 0 of AZD1222 vaccination. The receptors stem from an adult in good health.

This chain uses TRBV5-1 with TRBJ2-1; D is unresolved. This CDR3 contains 15 residues. CDR1 is SGHRS, CDR2 YFSETQ, per germline. V lost 1 base to trimming and J lost 7 bases, with 15 bases between them. The CDR3 region has the DNA TGCGCCAGCAGCTTGCATGGCGGCACCTTGAATGAGCAGTTCTTC. Protein product: CASSLHGGTLNEQFF.

J is TRBJ2-7 and V is TRBV16, with D uncertain. This CDR3 is 14 amino acids long. CDR1 and CDR2 from the germline V gene are KGHSY and FQNENV. With 0 bases removed from V and 7 bases from J, the gap between germline ends came to 13 bases. The CDR3 region is CASSQSANLREQYF. CDR3 nucleotide sequence: TGTGCCAGCAGCCAATCGGCCAATTTACGGGAGCAGTACTTC.

The chain couples TRBV29-1 to TRBJ2-3; no reliable D call. V was pared by 2 bases and J by 2 bases, with 17 bases between. The CDR3 consists of 16 residues. Germline V gene data show CDR1 as SQVTM and CDR2 as ANQGSEA. CDR3 bases: TGCAGCGTTGAATCGTCCCGACTCGAACACACAGATACGCAGTATTTT. It is translated as CSVESSRLEHTDTQYF.

The chain links TRBV30 to TRBJ1-3; D unresolved. This CDR3 comprises 13 residues. V dropped 4 bases and J dropped 0 bases, with 7 bases sitting between them. CDR1 is GTSNPN, CDR2 SVGIG, per germline (reference sequence). The CDR3 protein is CAWMVYSGNTIYF. In DNA, the CDR3 is TGTGCCTGGATGGTCTACTCTGGAAACACCATATATTTT.

The V call is TRBV19, the J call TRBJ2-7; maybe TRBD2 (5 bases). The germline gives CDR1 LNHDA, CDR2 SQIVND (reference sequence). The CDR3 loop spans 14 amino acids. The germline V and J ends were trimmed by 6 bases and 2 bases, with 14 bases remaining between them. CDR3 sequence reads: CASSRWTPTYEQYF. The CDR3 bases are TGTGCCAGTAGCCGATGGACTCCAACCTACGAGCAGTACTTC.

This chain links TRBV5-5 with TRBJ2-7; no firm D call. CDR3 size: 14 residues. Germline lookup yields CDR1 SGHKS and CDR2 YYEKEE (reference sequence). V was shortened by 0 bases and J by 2 bases, with 9 bases between the two germline ends. CDR3 in amino acids: CASSLVPGPYEQYF. CDR3 bases: TGTGCCAGCAGCTTGGTGCCGGGTCCCTACGAGCAGTACTTC.

The rearrangement uses TRBV6-5 and TRBJ2-7; 9 bases align to TRBD1. The CDR3 has 14 residues. From germline, CDR1 is MNHEY and CDR2 SVGAGI. The V and J ends lost 6 bases and 1 base, in that order; junction bases with no gene match: 4. This chain's CDR3 is CASRAGTGSYEQYF. CDR3 sequence (DNA): TGTGCCAGCAGAGCCGGGACAGGGTCCTACGAGCAGTACTTC.

The V gene is TRBV27, the J gene TRBJ1-4; D is unclear. This CDR3 has 15 amino acids. Between the trimmed V and J ends, which lost 4 bases and 0 bases, there was a span of 9 bases. Germline CDR1 reads MNHEY; CDR2 reads SMNVEV (reference sequence). The CDR3 here is CASSSRRATNEKLFF. CDR3 DNA: TGTGCCAGCAGTTCCCGACGGGCAACTAATGAAAAACTGTTTTTT.

V gene TRBV9 combines with J gene TRBJ1-2; the D gene is possibly TRBD1 (5 bases). The CDR3 consists of 16 residues. Trimming took off 5 bases at V and 3 bases at J, with 20 bases between the two ends. From germline, CDR1 is SGDLS and CDR2 YYNGEE. This chain's CDR3 is CASSPRLGPQDYGYTF. The CDR3 DNA follows: TGTGCCAGCAGTCCGAGGCTGGGGCCTCAAGACTATGGCTACACCTTC.

J is TRBJ2-1 and V is TRBV6-5; a weak D match, TRBD1 (5 bases). Germline V gene sequence: CDR1 MNHEY, CDR2 SVGAGI. This CDR3 is built from 15 residues. Trimming left V 5 bases short and J 5 bases short, with 16 bases between. The CDR3 loop reads CASSKLMTANNEQFF. The CDR3 DNA sequence: TGTGCCAGCAGTAAACTAATGACAGCCAACAATGAGCAGTTCTTC.

V gene TRBV7-2 combines with J gene TRBJ1-1; no clear D gene. Germline loops: CDR1 SGHTA, CDR2 FQGNSA. Trimming removed 3 bases at V and 4 bases at J, with 3 bases between. The CDR3 length is 11 residues. The CDR3 spells CASSFITEAFF. The CDR3 bases are TGTGCCAGCAGCTTTATCACTGAAGCTTTCTTT.

The chain has TRBV11-2 and TRBJ2-1; the D is unclear. In germline, CDR1 is SGHAT, CDR2 FQNNGV. Between the trimmed V and J ends, which lost 1 base and 9 bases, there was a span of 4 bases. The length of the CDR3 is 11 residues. In DNA, the CDR3 is TGTGCCAGCAGCTTAGGGGGTGAGCAGTTCTTC. Its protein product is CASSLGGEQFF.

With respect to this clone: This CDR3 is also generated by other DNA sequences in the sample. This chain connects TRBV28 to TRBJ1-5; tentative D call: TRBD1 (5 bases). CDR1 and CDR2 (germline): MDHEN, SYDVKM. V gave up 3 bases and J gave up 4 bases, with 10 bases separating them. The CDR3 loop spans 14 amino acids. The CDR3 nucleotides read TGTGCCAGCAGTTTTGGTACAGGTAATCAGCCCCAGCATTTT. This codes for CASSFGTGNQPQHF.

DNA of the CDR3: TGTGCCAGTAGAAACAGGGGAGGCAATGAGCAGTTCTTC. Protein: CASRNRGGNEQFF. The rearrangement links TRBV5-8 to TRBJ2-1; D is possibly TRBD1 (7 bases). The V gene lost 8 bases and the J gene lost 6 bases, with 15 bases spanning the gap. The CDR3 has 13 residues. Germline assignment: CDR1 SGHTS and CDR2 YDEGEE.

This clone was seen a handful of times. V usage is TRBV6-2 or TRBV6-3 and J usage is TRBJ2-5; D not resolved. Trimming shortened V by 2 bases and J by 4 bases, and 2 bases separated the two germline ends. The germline gives CDR1 MNHEY, CDR2 SVGEGT. This CDR3 spans 11 amino acids. CDR3: CASSYGETQYF. The DNA of the CDR3 is TGTGCCAGCAGTTACGGAGAGACCCAGTACTTC.

This chain joins TRBV19 and TRBJ2-7; TRBD1 is a possible D gene (6 bases). Germline V gene data show CDR1 as LNHDA and CDR2 as SQIVND (reference sequence). V dropped 3 bases and J dropped 2 bases, with 14 bases sitting between them. The CDR3 totals 15 residues. The CDR3 here is CASSIIGGETYEQYF. The CDR3 DNA is TGTGCCAGTAGTATTATAGGGGGAGAGACCTACGAGCAGTACTTC.

V gene TRBV2 combines with J gene TRBJ2-6; 9 bases match TRBD1. CDR3 length: 20 residues. V lost 6 bases to trimming and J lost 2 bases; unmatched junction nucleotides: 17. Germline assignment: CDR1 SNHLY and CDR2 FYNNEI. CDR3 region: CASRGDRVPLSSTGANVLTF. The CDR3 DNA is TGTGCCAGCAGGGGGGACAGGGTCCCTCTCTCCTCTACTGGGGCCAACGTCCTGACTTTC.

This rearrangement joins TRBV7-3 to TRBJ2-3, with TRBD2 identical over 8 bases. Trimming took 1 base from V and 1 from J; bases not matched to a gene: 4. The length of the CDR3 is 16 residues. Germline V lookup: CDR1 SGHTA, CDR2 FQGTGA. CDR3: CASSLMVTSGTDTQYF. The CDR3 region has the DNA TGTGCCAGCAGCTTAATGGTGACTAGCGGCACAGATACGCAGTATTTT.

This clone appeared once. V usage is TRBV27 and J usage is TRBJ1-2; D is perhaps TRBD1 (5 bases). The CDR3 covers 15 residues. V was pared by 4 bases and J by 3 bases, with 15 bases between. Germline-derived CDR1 and CDR2 are MNHEY and SMNVEV (reference sequence). CDR3 in DNA: TGTGCCAGCAGTTCCCAGGGAAGGGAGTACTATGGCTACACCTTC. This sequence encodes CASSSQGREYYGYTF.

The chain employs TRBV19 and TRBJ1-2; the match to TRBD1 covers 10 bases. Trimming cost V 3 bases and J 4 bases; bases outside gene matches: 5. CDR3 size: 15 residues. Per germline, CDR1 LNHDA and CDR2 SQIVND (reference sequence). The CDR3 is CASSIMTGGSYGYTF. DNA of the CDR3: TGTGCCAGTAGTATCATGACAGGGGGCAGCTATGGCTACACCTTC.

V and J are TRBV14 and TRBJ2-1; TRBD2 matches at 7 bases. The trim removed 4 bases at V and 8 bases at J, leaving 14 bases unmatched. This CDR3 has 16 amino acids. Looked up from germline, CDR1 is SGHDN and CDR2 is FVKESK. DNA of the CDR3: TGTGCCAGCAGCCTTACCCTTGGGACTATTCAGCATGAGCAGTTCTTC. This codes for CASSLTLGTIQHEQFF.

The V and J genes are TRBV27 and TRBJ2-7; no clear D. CDR3 length: 14 residues. Germline V CDR1 and CDR2: MNHEY, SMNVEV (reference sequence). The V end lost 3 bases, the J end lost 3 bases, and 12 bases lay between the germline ends. This CDR3 reads CASSFRLQGYEQYF. CDR3 nucleotide sequence: TGTGCCAGCAGTTTTCGACTTCAAGGCTACGAGCAGTACTTC.

J is TRBJ2-2 and V is TRBV11-2; no definite D call. CDR1 and CDR2 from the germline V gene are SGHAT and FQNNGV. Trimming left V 4 bases short and J 7 bases short, with 7 bases between. The CDR3 has 12 residues. CDR3 protein: CASSYTNGELFF. The CDR3 DNA sequence: TGTGCCAGCAGCTATACAAACGGGGAGCTGTTTTTT.

This rearrangement joins TRBV10-2 to TRBJ1-2; D is undetermined. This CDR3 spans 14 amino acids. Looked up from germline, CDR1 is WSHSY and CDR2 is SAAADI. The germline V and J ends were trimmed by 2 bases and 5 bases, with 12 bases remaining between them. The CDR3 region is CASSEGPASYGYTF. In DNA form, the CDR3 reads TGCGCCAGCAGTGAGGGCCCAGCTTCATATGGCTACACCTTC.

This chain connects TRBV11-2 to TRBJ2-2; D is undetermined. Germline CDR1 is SGHAT and CDR2 is FQNNGV. The CDR3 extends over 12 amino acids. With 0 bases removed from V and 6 bases from J, the gap between germline ends came to 2 bases. This CDR3 reads CASSLDAGELFF. DNA of the CDR3: TGTGCCAGCAGCTTAGATGCCGGGGAGCTGTTTTTT.

This chain uses TRBV18 with TRBJ2-7; D is perhaps TRBD2 (5 bases). The germline V gene has CDR1 KGHSH and CDR2 LQKENI. The length of the CDR3 is 13 residues. V was trimmed by 4 bases and J by 0 bases, leaving 7 bases between them. CDR3 protein: CASSLRDSYEQYF. The CDR3 region has the DNA TGTGCCAGCTCACTACGGGACTCCTACGAGCAGTACTTC.

This clone was seen a few times. This rearrangement joins TRBV6-1 to TRBJ1-2; D is unclear. Trimming took 3 bases from V and 4 from J, leaving 9 bases between them. CDR1 and CDR2 (germline): MNHNS, SASEGT. The CDR3 has 13 residues. CDR3 loop: CASSEGGFYGYTF. The CDR3 region has the DNA TGTGCCAGCAGTGAGGGAGGATTCTATGGCTACACCTTC.

This clone has just one count. The rearrangement links TRBV4-3 to TRBJ1-6; TRBD1 agrees at 8 bases. This CDR3 comprises 16 residues. V gave up 0 bases and J gave up 6 bases; unmatched junction bases: 4. Germline V gene sequence: CDR1 LGHNA, CDR2 YSLEER. The CDR3 nucleotides read TGCGCCAGCAGCCAAGAGGTACAGGGGGGTAATTCACCCCTCCACTTT. It encodes CASSQEVQGGNSPLHF.

The chain joins TRBV7-3 to TRBJ1-6; D is unclear. The CDR3 loop spans 13 amino acids. CDR1 is SGHTA, CDR2 FQGTGA, per germline. Trimming left V 3 bases short and J 4 bases short, with 4 bases between. This chain's CDR3 is CASSLFYNSPLHF. The CDR3 DNA reads as TGTGCCAGCAGCTTGTTTTATAATTCACCCCTCCACTTT.

This clone was recorded once. The gene calls are TRBV4-1 and TRBJ1-2, with D unresolved. CDR3 length: 14 residues. CDR1 and CDR2 from the germline V gene are MGHRA and YSYEKL. Trimming removed 4 bases from V and 4 bases from J, with 13 bases in between. The CDR3 DNA is TGCGCCAGCAGCCCGAGGGCGGTATCCTATGGCTACACCTTC. Protein sequence: CASSPRAVSYGYTF.

This clone was observed a few times. The rearrangement uses TRBV12-3 or TRBV12-4 and TRBJ2-7; 8 nucleotides agree with TRBD1. The CDR3 is 12 residues long. Losses at the gene ends were 6 bases for V and 7 bases for J; bases not matched to a gene: 5. DNA for the CDR3: TGTGCCAGCAGGCAGGGGGCGGGAGAGCAGTACTTC. It is translated as CASRQGAGEQYF.

The chain employs TRBV19 and TRBJ2-7, with 8 bases aligning to TRBD1. Trimming took 3 bases from V and 7 from J; bases not matched to a gene: 11. The CDR3 totals 15 residues. The germline CDR1 and CDR2 sequences are LNHDA and SQIVND (reference sequence). The CDR3 here is CASSIVSAGGGEQYF. In DNA, the CDR3 is TGTGCCAGTAGTATTGTTTCAGCAGGGGGCGGTGAGCAGTACTTC.